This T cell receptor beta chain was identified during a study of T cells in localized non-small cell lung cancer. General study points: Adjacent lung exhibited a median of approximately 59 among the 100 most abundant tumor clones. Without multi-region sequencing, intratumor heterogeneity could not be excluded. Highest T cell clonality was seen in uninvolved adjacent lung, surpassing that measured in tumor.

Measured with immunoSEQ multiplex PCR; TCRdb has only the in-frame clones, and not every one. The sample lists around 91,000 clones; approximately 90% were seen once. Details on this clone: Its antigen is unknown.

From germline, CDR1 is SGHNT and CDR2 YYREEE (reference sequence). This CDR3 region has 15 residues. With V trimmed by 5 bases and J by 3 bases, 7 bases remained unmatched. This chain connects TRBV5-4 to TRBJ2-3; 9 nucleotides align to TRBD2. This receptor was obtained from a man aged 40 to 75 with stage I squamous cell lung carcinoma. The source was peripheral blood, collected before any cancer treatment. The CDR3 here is CASRKTSGETDTQYF. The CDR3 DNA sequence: TGTGCCAGCAGGAAGACTAGCGGTGAAACAGATACGCAGTATTTT. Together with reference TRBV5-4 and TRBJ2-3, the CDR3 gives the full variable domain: ETGVTQSPTHLIKTRGQQVTLRCSSQSGHNTVSWYQQALGQGPQFIFQYYREEENGRGNFPPRFSGLQFPNYSSELNVNALELDDSALYLCASRKTSGETDTQYFGPGTRLTVL.